This entry concerns a single TCR beta chain. Its antigen is not identified. The record originates from a study of T cell responses to AZD1222 COVID-19 vaccine. Study findings and constraints: Vaccine-associated CD4 TCRs spanned spike, dominant at 160-218 and 743-854. Spike-specific TCR depth and breadth grew after two AZD1222 doses.

This CDR3 has 13 amino acids. Germline V lookup: CDR1 KGHDR, CDR2 SFDVKD. Trimming shortened V by 2 bases and J by 8 bases, and 11 bases separated the two germline ends. Profiling relied on immunoSEQ multiplex PCR, and the TCRdb table lists in-frame clones only, not all of them. The sample holds 85,000 to 90,000 clones, roughly nine tenths seen once. The chain couples TRBV24-1 to TRBJ1-1, with a possible D match to TRBD1 (5 bases). The TCR comes from an adult who received the AZD1222 COVID-19 vaccine. Source: peripheral blood, taken 28 days after the second AZD1222 dose. The CDR3 DNA reads TGTGCCACCAGTGATTCGGGAGCAGGGGAAGCTTTCTTT. Translation gives CATSDSGAGEAFF.